Below are 20 T cell receptor beta chains sequenced from a single sample in a study of cytomegalovirus exposure and HLA in healthy donors. Primers: 60 Vbeta forward and 13 Jbeta reverse. TCRdb's copy holds only in-frame clones and misses some; the assay was immunoSEQ multiplex PCR. Seen here are tens of thousands of clones, about 76% observed once, and the top ten hold more than 2.5%. The sample taken for sequencing was PBMCs. The receptors stem from a man between 18 and 35 years old in good health and CMV-seronegative.

The chain combines TRBV5-4 with TRBJ1-2; TRBD1 matches at 8 bases. This CDR3 is 14 amino acids long. The V segment lost 4 bases and the J segment 3 bases; nucleotides outside the gene matches: 5. Germline values: CDR1 SGHNT, CDR2 YYREEE (reference sequence). CDR3 nucleotides: TGTGCCAGCAGCCTGGGACAGGTCGACTATGGCTACACCTTC. Its translation is CASSLGQVDYGYTF. Variable domain in full (rest from reference TRBV5-4 and TRBJ1-2): ETGVTQSPTHLIKTRGQQVTLRCSSQSGHNTVSWYQQALGQGPQFIFQYYREEENGRGNFPPRFSGLQFPNYSSELNVNALELDDSALYLCASSLGQVDYGYTFGSGTRLTVV.

The CDR3 DNA sequence: TGTGCCAGCAGCTACGGCGGGGTGGCCTACAATGAGCAGTTCTTC. This encodes CASSYGGVAYNEQFF. The chain carries TRBV7-3 and TRBJ2-1; D is possibly TRBD2 (6 bases). Germline values: CDR1 SGHTA, CDR2 FQGTGA. The V gene lost 4 bases and the J gene lost 2 bases, with 12 bases spanning the gap. The CDR3 loop spans 15 amino acids.

The chain uses TRBV7-7 and TRBJ2-3, with D possibly being TRBD2 (6 bases). In germline, CDR1 is SSHAT, CDR2 FNYEAQ (reference sequence). The V and J ends lost 1 base and 1 base respectively, with 12 bases between them. This CDR3 region has 16 residues. The CDR3 protein is CASSLGGDGGTDTQYF. The CDR3 nucleotides read TGTGCCAGCAGCTTAGGGGGGGACGGGGGCACAGATACGCAGTATTTT.

The genes are TRBV9 and TRBJ2-3; D is unresolved. CDR3 length: 13 amino acids. In germline, CDR1 is SGDLS, CDR2 YYNGEE. V was shortened by 3 bases and J by 0 bases, with 5 bases between the two germline ends. The DNA for the CDR3 is TGTGCCAGCAGCGGTTCTAGCACAGATACGCAGTATTTT. Protein product: CASSGSSTDTQYF.

This clone was counted only a few times. This sequence joins TRBV4-2 and TRBJ2-7; no clear D gene. Germline CDR1 is LGHNA and CDR2 is YNFKEQ. The CDR3 runs 12 residues. V lost 1 base and J lost 5, with 6 bases in between. CDR3 sequence (DNA): TGTGCCAGCAGCCAAGTTCCGGACGAGCAGTACTTC. This encodes CASSQVPDEQYF.

This sequence joins TRBV5-4 and TRBJ1-2; no clear D gene. CDR1 is SGHNT, CDR2 YYREEE, per germline (reference sequence). The V and J ends lost 2 bases and 8 bases respectively, with 16 bases between them. The CDR3 has 14 residues. Written as DNA, the CDR3 is TGTGCCAGCAGCTTTAGCCGGGATTTTAACGGCTACACCTTC. This gives the protein CASSFSRDFNGYTF.

The J gene is TRBJ2-2, the V gene TRBV29-1; a possible D gene is TRBD2 (5 bases). The CDR3 spans 13 residues. Trimming left V 7 bases short and J 5 bases short, with 14 bases between. Germline CDR1 SQVTM, CDR2 ANQGSEA. The CDR3 coding sequence is TGCAGCGATGGACCACGGGGTACCGGGGAGCTGTTTTTT. It codes for CSDGPRGTGELFF.

The chain is built from TRBV5-4 and TRBJ2-3, with a tentative D call TRBD1 (6 bases). The V gene lost 0 bases and the J gene lost 1 base, with 9 bases spanning the gap. The CDR3 runs to 15 residues. The germline V gene encodes CDR1 SGHNT and CDR2 YYREEE (reference sequence). CDR3 sequence (DNA): TGTGCCAGCAGCTTGGTGCCAGGGGGCACAGATACGCAGTATTTT. It encodes CASSLVPGGTDTQYF.

The genes are TRBV9 and TRBJ2-7; the D gene is possibly TRBD2 (5 bases). V was trimmed by 0 bases and J by 5 bases, leaving 15 bases between them. CDR1 and CDR2 from the germline V gene are SGDLS and YYNGEE. The length of the CDR3 is 15 residues. The CDR3 DNA sequence: TGTGCCAGCAGCGTAGAGGGAGTGAATTCCAACGAGCAGTACTTC. Translation gives CASSVEGVNSNEQYF. Complete variable domain (other parts from reference TRBV9 and TRBJ2-7): DSGVTQTPKHLITATGQRVTLRCSPRSGDLSVYWYQQSLDQGLQFLIQYYNGEERAKGNILERFSAQQFPDLHSELNLSSLELGDSALYFCASSVEGVNSNEQYFGPGTRLTVT.

The chain combines TRBV7-2 with TRBJ2-1; 10 bases are shared with TRBD2. V trimming: 5 bases; J trimming: 5 bases; junction bases outside the gene matches: 6. CDR3 length: 15 residues. Germline assignment: CDR1 SGHTA and CDR2 FQGNSA. CDR3 nucleotides: TGTGCCAGCAGCCCAGCGGGGGGGCGCGACAATGAGCAGTTCTTC. Translated: CASSPAGGRDNEQFF.

This sequence joins TRBV6-5 and TRBJ1-4; tentative D call: TRBD1 (5 bases). Germline values: CDR1 MNHEY, CDR2 SVGAGI. V lost 0 bases to trimming and J lost 10 bases, with 9 bases between them. This CDR3 comprises 13 residues. The CDR3 bases are TGTGCCAGCAGTTACTCATCGGGGGGAAAACTGTTTTTT. Translation gives CASSYSSGGKLFF.

The chain carries TRBV27 and TRBJ2-1; 12 bases are shared with TRBD2. V was clipped by 0 bases and J by 7 bases; unmatched bases: 4. The germline CDR1 and CDR2 sequences are MNHEY and SMNVEV (reference sequence). The CDR3 totals 16 residues. For the CDR3, the DNA is TGTGCCAGCAGTTTATCGGCTAGCGGGGGGGATAATGAGCAGTTCTTC. Translated: CASSLSASGGDNEQFF.

As to this clone: An end of the junction differs from the germline gene, which may be a read error. The chain joins TRBV18 to TRBJ1-1; 8 bases are shared with TRBD1. This CDR3 is 13 amino acids long. Germline assignment: CDR1 KGHSH and CDR2 LQKENI. The CDR3 here is CASSLPGGTAPPF. CDR3 in DNA: TGTGCCAGCTCCCTCCCAGGGGGCACGGCTCCTCCCTTT.

This chain links TRBV7-2 with TRBJ1-5; perhaps TRBD1 as D (6 bases). V lost 5 bases and J lost 2, with 22 bases in between. The CDR3 consists of 18 residues. CDR1 is SGHTA, CDR2 FQGNSA, per germline. In DNA, the CDR3 is TGTGCCAGCAGCGAGCACAACCCCGGGACATTTGGCAATCAGCCCCAGCATTTT. Its protein is CASSEHNPGTFGNQPQHF. Full variable domain (remainder filled in from reference TRBV7-2 and TRBJ1-5): GAGVSQSPSNKVTEKGKDVELRCDPISGHTALYWYRQSLGQGLEFLIYFQGNSAPDKSGLPSDRFSAERTGGSVSTLTIQRTQQEDSAVYLCASSEHNPGTFGNQPQHFGDGTRLSIL.

The V call is TRBV4-1, the J call TRBJ1-2; 7 bases align to TRBD1. The CDR3 loop spans 14 amino acids. V was pared by 0 bases and J by 4 bases, with 2 bases of the junction left unmatched. Germline V gene sequence: CDR1 MGHRA, CDR2 YSYEKL. In DNA, the CDR3 is TGCGCCAGCAGCCAAGATCCAGGGGGCTATGGCTACACCTTC. This encodes CASSQDPGGYGYTF.

The gene calls are TRBV7-8 and TRBJ2-7; D possibly corresponds to TRBD1 (5 bases). Trimming cost V 2 bases and J 1 base, with 15 bases left between them. CDR3 length: 16 residues. CDR1 is SGHVS, CDR2 FQNEAQ, per germline. In nucleotides, the CDR3 is TGTGCCAGCAGCTTAAAGGGGCCGGCCGAGTCCTACGAGCAGTACGTC. Protein sequence: CASSLKGPAESYEQYV.

In this sample, this clone turned up a few times. This chain links TRBV25-1 with TRBJ1-6, with 9 bases fitting TRBD1. Germline lookup yields CDR1 MGHDK and CDR2 SYGVNS. The CDR3 sequence is 16 residues long. The ends lost 5 bases at V and 2 bases at J; junction bases unmatched: 4. CDR3 DNA sequence: TGTGCCAGCAGTAGGACAGGGGAGGCCTATAATTCACCCCTCCACTTT. Its protein product is CASSRTGEAYNSPLHF.

V and J are TRBV9 and TRBJ2-5, with D tentatively TRBD1 (5 bases). The CDR3 extends over 15 amino acids. CDR1 and CDR2 from the germline V gene are SGDLS and YYNGEE. Trimming stripped 3 bases from V and 2 bases from J, with 14 bases between. CDR3 nucleotides: TGTGCCAGCAGCGCACAAGTTGGGGCTCAAGAGACCCAGTACTTC. Amino acid sequence: CASSAQVGAQETQYF.

This clone has just a few counts. V usage is TRBV7-8 and J usage is TRBJ2-2; TRBD2 aligns across 13 bases. The CDR3 spans 16 residues. J gave up 4 bases and V 5 bases, and 4 bases lay outside the gene matches. CDR1 is SGHVS and CDR2 is FQNEAQ in the germline V gene. CDR3 DNA: TGTGCCAGCAGCCCACTAGCGGGGGGGGGCACCGGGGAGCTGTTTTTT. It encodes CASSPLAGGGTGELFF.

V is TRBV10-3 and J is TRBJ1-6, with D possibly being TRBD1 (5 bases). V gave up 0 bases and J gave up 6 bases, with 9 bases separating them. The CDR3 spans 15 residues. CDR1 is ENHRY, CDR2 SYGVKD, per germline. The CDR3: CAISESRGPNSPLHF. Here the CDR3 DNA reads TGTGCCATCAGTGAGTCAAGGGGCCCTAATTCACCCCTCCACTTT.